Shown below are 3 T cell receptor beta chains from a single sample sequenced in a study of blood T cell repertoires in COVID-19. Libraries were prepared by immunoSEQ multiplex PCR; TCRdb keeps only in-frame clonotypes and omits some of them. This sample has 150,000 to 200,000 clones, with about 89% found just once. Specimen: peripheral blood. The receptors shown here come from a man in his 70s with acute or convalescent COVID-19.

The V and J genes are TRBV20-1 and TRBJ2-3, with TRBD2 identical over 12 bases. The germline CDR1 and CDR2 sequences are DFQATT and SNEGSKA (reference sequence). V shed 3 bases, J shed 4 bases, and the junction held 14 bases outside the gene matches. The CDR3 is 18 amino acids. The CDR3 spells CSASPRTSGVGGADTQYF. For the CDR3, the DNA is TGCAGTGCTAGTCCCCGGACTAGCGGGGTTGGGGGAGCAGATACGCAGTATTTT.

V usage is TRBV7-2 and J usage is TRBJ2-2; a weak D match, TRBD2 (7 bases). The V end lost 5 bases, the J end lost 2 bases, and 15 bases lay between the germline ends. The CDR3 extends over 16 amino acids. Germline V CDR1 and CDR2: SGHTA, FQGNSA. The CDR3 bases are TGTGCCAGCAGCCCGAGGGGGGGATATAACACCGGGGAGCTGTTTTTT. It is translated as CASSPRGGYNTGELFF. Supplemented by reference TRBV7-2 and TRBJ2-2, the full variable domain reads GAGVSQSPSNKVTEKGKDVELRCDPISGHTALYWYRQSLGQGLEFLIYFQGNSAPDKSGLPSDRFSAERTGGSVSTLTIQRTQQEDSAVYLCASSPRGGYNTGELFFGEGSRLTVL.

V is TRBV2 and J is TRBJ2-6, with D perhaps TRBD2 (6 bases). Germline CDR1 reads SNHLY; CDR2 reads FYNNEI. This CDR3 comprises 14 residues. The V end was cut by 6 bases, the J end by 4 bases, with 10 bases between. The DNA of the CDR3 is TGTGCCAGCAGCCGGGGAGGAGGGGCCAACGTCCTGACTTTC. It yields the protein CASSRGGGANVLTF.